Presented here are 7 T cell receptor beta chains from one specimen sequenced in a study of beta chain features in type 1 diabetes (dated 2018 in TCRdb). Library method: the immunoSEQ multiplex PCR assay. The High Capacity cDNA Reverse Transcription Kit was used to reverse transcribe all of the isolated RNA, meaning that expressed TCRB transcripts were what got sequenced. TCRdb holds this immuneACCESS table with in-frame rearrangements only. Some clones are missing; in checked studies, unresolved V genes explain under half, and the rest has no known cause. The table for this sample lists around 250,000 clones; over 11% of them were counted only once. About 0.018% of the sample is taken by the ten largest. Beyond this particular receptor, the publication reports: In all four CD4+ subsets, TCRB CDR3 length was moderately but significantly shorter in type 1 diabetes patients.

Which antigens these TCRs recognize remains unknown. What was sequenced was naive CD4+ T cells from blood. Explained via the paper, the cell subset or site label denotes: true naive CD4+ T cells. The source is a man aged 25-45 years with type 1 diabetes.

This clone was counted a few times. Here the CDR3 DNA reads TGCGCCAGCAGCCAAAGCGGCCAGCGGGGGGGCGCAGATACGCAGTATTTT. This codes for CASSQSGQRGGADTQYF. The chain uses TRBV4-1 and TRBJ2-3; TRBD2 matches at 10 bases. Trimming cost V 2 bases and J 4 bases; bases outside gene matches: 9. The CDR3 contains 17 residues. The germline CDR1 and CDR2 sequences are MGHRA and YSYEKL.

This clone was detected only a few times. The chain is built from TRBV7-6 and TRBJ2-1; perhaps TRBD1 as D (6 bases). In germline, CDR1 is SGHVS, CDR2 FNYEAQ. The CDR3 runs to 14 residues. V was cut by 4 bases and J by 2 bases, with 9 bases left in between. DNA of the CDR3: TGTGCCAGCAGCTCAACAGGGCCCTACAATGAGCAGTTCTTC. It is translated as CASSSTGPYNEQFF. The full variable domain, completed using reference TRBV7-6 and TRBJ2-1, is GAGVSQSPRYKVTKRGQDVALRCDPISGHVSLYWYRQALGQGPEFLTYFNYEAQQDKSGLPNDRFSAERPEGSISTLTIQRTEQRDSAMYRCASSSTGPYNEQFFGPGTRLTVL.

The V and J genes are TRBV2 and TRBJ1-2; D is undetermined. Per the germline V gene, CDR1 is SNHLY and CDR2 is FYNNEI. V lost 5 bases to trimming and J lost 5 bases, with 6 bases between them. This CDR3 contains 11 residues. The CDR3 sequence: CASSREYGYTF. CDR3 nucleotides: TGTGCCAGCAGTCGGGAATATGGCTACACCTTC.

In its sample, this clone was seen a few times. The chain is built from TRBV5-4 and TRBJ2-1; 10 nucleotides line up with TRBD2. This CDR3 contains 15 residues. J gave up 6 bases and V 0 bases, and 3 bases lay outside the gene matches. The germline gives CDR1 SGHNT, CDR2 YYREEE (reference sequence). The CDR3 loop is CASSLALAGANEQFF. CDR3 sequence (DNA): TGTGCCAGCAGCTTGGCTCTAGCGGGAGCCAATGAGCAGTTCTTC.

This clone has only a few counts. This specimen includes other DNA sequences encoding the same CDR3. The chain uses TRBV14 and TRBJ1-2; D is perhaps TRBD1 (5 bases). Trimming took off 2 bases at V and 2 bases at J, with 6 bases between the two ends. The CDR3 has 13 residues. CDR1 is SGHDN, CDR2 FVKESK, per germline. The CDR3 sequence: CASSQQGNYGYTF. The CDR3 bases are TGTGCCAGCAGCCAACAGGGAAACTATGGCTACACCTTC.

This rearrangement joins TRBV29-1 to TRBJ2-2; D might be TRBD1 (8 bases). Germline V gene sequence: CDR1 SQVTM, CDR2 ANQGSEA. This CDR3 has 14 amino acids. The V end was cut by 6 bases, the J end by 5 bases, with 16 bases between. CDR3 DNA: TGCAGCGTGGGGGGGACAGGAGGTACCGGGGAGCTGTTTTTT. Protein product: CSVGGTGGTGELFF.

This clone showed up just a few times. V is TRBV30 and J is TRBJ2-3; the match to TRBD2 covers 9 bases. V trimming: 8 bases; J trimming: 2 bases; junction bases outside the gene matches: 23. CDR3 size: 19 residues. The germline V gene has CDR1 GTSNPN and CDR2 SVGIG (reference sequence). The CDR3 DNA reads as TGTGCCAGAAGTTCGGGGCTAGCGGGGAAGGGCCCCTACACAGATACGCAGTATTTT. Translating gives CARSSGLAGKGPYTDTQYF.